This passage covers 25 T cell receptor beta chains from one sample sequenced in a study of shared clonotypes between healthy human individuals. Assay: immunoSEQ multiplex PCR; the TCRdb copy retains only in-frame clones and omits some. The sample has about 2.4 million clones; 80% to 95% are singletons. Sequencing was carried out using naive CD4+ T cells from PBMCs. Subset in this sample: CD45RA+ positively selected. The receptors originated from a man between 18 and 29 years old in good health. Some clones in this sample may be carry-over from other donors' samples.

The chain carries TRBV5-4 and TRBJ1-2, with D maybe TRBD1 (6 bases). Trimming left V 0 bases short and J 7 bases short, with 16 bases between. Germline V gene data show CDR1 as SGHNT and CDR2 as YYREEE (reference sequence). The CDR3 runs to 15 residues. The DNA for the CDR3 is TGTGCCAGCAGCTTGGTCTCGAACAGGGAGGGTGGCTACACCTTC. Protein sequence: CASSLVSNREGGYTF.

Regarding this clone: At one end, the junction sequence differs from germline, possibly due to a read error. The V gene is TRBV29-1, the J gene TRBJ2-7; D perhaps matches TRBD1 (6 bases). The CDR3 is 12 amino acids. Germline V CDR1 and CDR2: SQVTM, ANQGSEA. CDR3 in DNA: TGCAGCGTGACATTCAGGGGAAGCGAGCAGTGCTTC. Translating gives CSVTFRGSEQCF.

Comments on this clone: Additional DNA sequences in this sample encode the identical CDR3. The chain employs TRBV11-3 and TRBJ2-3; the D gene is possibly TRBD2 (6 bases). Deletions cut 1 base from V and 0 bases from J, with 8 bases between. Germline V CDR1 and CDR2: SGHNT, YENEEA. CDR3 length: 15 residues. The CDR3 here is CASSLGGTSTDTQYF. The CDR3 DNA is TGTGCCAGCAGCTTAGGCGGGACTAGCACAGATACGCAGTATTTT.

The rearrangement links TRBV6-1 to TRBJ2-1; TRBD1 might be the D (6 bases). Per germline, CDR1 MNHNS and CDR2 SASEGT. V was clipped by 6 bases and J by 0 bases, with 9 bases between them. CDR3 length: 14 amino acids. DNA for the CDR3: TGTGCCAGCAGCGGACAGTTCTCCTACAATGAGCAGTTCTTC. This gives the protein CASSGQFSYNEQFF.

The chain is built from TRBV11-2 and TRBJ1-2; D possibly corresponds to TRBD1 (5 bases). Germline V gene sequence: CDR1 SGHAT, CDR2 FQNNGV. The CDR3 is 15 amino acids. Trimming removed 0 bases at V and 4 bases at J, with 12 bases between. Here the CDR3 reads CASSLDPQGAYGYTF. The CDR3 DNA sequence: TGTGCCAGCAGCTTAGATCCCCAGGGTGCCTATGGCTACACCTTC.

The chain couples TRBV5-1 to TRBJ1-2; D may be TRBD1 (5 bases). In germline, CDR1 is SGHRS, CDR2 YFSETQ. Between the trimmed V and J ends, which lost 4 bases and 0 bases, there was a span of 16 bases. The CDR3 is made up of 16 amino acids. The chain's CDR3 is CASSLVPGLSNYGYTF. CDR3 nucleotide sequence: TGCGCCAGCAGCCTTGTCCCGGGACTTTCTAACTATGGCTACACCTTC.

The chain links TRBV11-2 to TRBJ1-5; 9 nucleotides agree with TRBD1. V was clipped by 0 bases and J by 4 bases; unmatched bases: 10. CDR3 length equals 18 residues. The germline CDR1 and CDR2 sequences are SGHAT and FQNNGV. The CDR3 DNA sequence: TGTGCCAGCAGCTTAGATGGGTGGGACAGGGAAGGAAATCAGCCCCAGCATTTT. Amino acid sequence: CASSLDGWDREGNQPQHF.

The chain has TRBV7-9 and TRBJ1-6, with D unresolved. CDR1 is SEHNR and CDR2 is FQNEAQ in the germline V gene (reference sequence). This CDR3 contains 15 residues. Trimming removed 0 bases at V and 5 bases at J, with 8 bases between. DNA of the CDR3: TGTGCCAGCAGCTTAGCTACGGGAAATAATTCACCCCTCCACTTT. Translated: CASSLATGNNSPLHF.

The chain joins TRBV7-7 to TRBJ2-5; either TRBD1 or TRBD2 may supply D (6 bases each). Germline V gives CDR1 SSHAT, CDR2 FNYEAQ (reference sequence). The CDR3 is made up of 14 amino acids. Trimming left V 5 bases short and J 4 bases short, with 14 bases between. The CDR3 nucleotides are TGTGCCAGCAGCCCTTCCAGGGGAGGAGAGACCCAGTACTTC. This sequence encodes CASSPSRGGETQYF.

In its sample, this clone was seen a few times. This chain connects TRBV19 to TRBJ1-2; D unresolved. Germline V gene sequence: CDR1 LNHDA, CDR2 SQIVND (reference sequence). The CDR3 spans 12 residues. V lost 10 bases and J 3 bases, leaving 12 bases between the germline ends. CDR3 amino acids: CATGRSDYGYTF. CDR3 in DNA: TGTGCCACGGGTAGGTCGGACTATGGCTACACCTTC.

V usage is TRBV7-3 and J usage is TRBJ2-1; D is unclear. From germline, CDR1 is SGHTA and CDR2 FQGTGA. Trimming removed 3 bases at V and 0 bases at J, with 9 bases between. This CDR3 comprises 15 residues. CDR3 protein: CASSFGQSSYNEQFF. CDR3 DNA: TGTGCCAGCAGCTTCGGGCAGAGCTCCTACAATGAGCAGTTCTTC.

The rearrangement uses TRBV6-6 and TRBJ1-5; no reliable D call. The CDR3 spans 15 residues. From germline, CDR1 is MNHNY and CDR2 SVGAGI (reference sequence). Trimming removed 6 bases from V and 4 bases from J, with 16 bases in between. DNA of the CDR3: TGTGCCAGCAGGGGGAGTCAAAAACCAAATCAGCCCCAGCATTTT. Translating it yields CASRGSQKPNQPQHF.

CDR3 in DNA: TGCGCCAGCAGCCAAGAGACAGGGACCTCCTACGAGCAGTACTTC. As protein: CASSQETGTSYEQYF. The gene calls are TRBV4-3 and TRBJ2-7; 7 positions match TRBD1. CDR1 and CDR2 from the germline V gene are LGHNA and YSLEER. Unmatched junction bases numbered 2, after V lost 0 bases and J lost 0 bases. CDR3 length: 15 amino acids.

Notes on this clone: The same CDR3 also results from other DNA sequences found in this sample. The gene calls are TRBV28 and TRBJ2-6; D unclear. CDR1 and CDR2 from the germline V gene are MDHEN and SYDVKM. The CDR3 covers 13 residues. Trimming left V 4 bases short and J 2 bases short, with 3 bases between. This CDR3 reads CASSSTGANVLTF. CDR3 coding DNA: TGTGCCAGCAGTTCTACTGGGGCCAACGTCCTGACTTTC.

The rearrangement uses TRBV4-1 and TRBJ2-7, with 8 positions matching TRBD2. The junction had 13 bases not matched to a gene; V was cut back by 3 bases and J by 6 bases. Germline V gives CDR1 MGHRA, CDR2 YSYEKL. The CDR3 totals 16 residues. CDR3 nucleotides: TGCGCCAGCAGCCAGACCGGGGCCCGGGGGGGTCTCGAGCAGTACTTC. Residues: CASSQTGARGGLEQYF.

The CDR3, as DNA: TGTGCCAGCAGCCCTGGGGGGGCGACTAGCGGGAGTCACCGTGAGCAGTTCTTC. Protein product: CASSPGGATSGSHREQFF. The gene calls are TRBV28 and TRBJ2-1, with 12 bases fitting TRBD2. From germline, CDR1 is MDHEN and CDR2 SYDVKM. The V segment lost 6 bases and the J segment 9 bases; nucleotides outside the gene matches: 18. This CDR3 has 18 residues. Together with reference TRBV28 and TRBJ2-1, the CDR3 gives the full variable domain: DVKVTQSSRYLVKRTGEKVFLECVQDMDHENMFWYRQDPGLGLRLIYFSYDVKMKEKGDIPEGYSVSREKKERFSLILESASTNQTSMYLCASSPGGATSGSHREQFFGPGTRLTVL.

The rearrangement links TRBV7-2 to TRBJ1-1; TRBD1 is a possible D gene (5 bases). Trimming took 1 base from V and 8 from J, leaving 17 bases between them. CDR1 SGHTA and CDR2 FQGNSA come from the germline V gene. The length of the CDR3 is 15 residues. This CDR3 reads CASSLVWGVGTEAFF. CDR3 nucleotide sequence: TGTGCCAGCAGCTTAGTTTGGGGGGTAGGTACCGAAGCTTTCTTT.

The chain uses TRBV27 and TRBJ1-1; 10 bases align to TRBD1. The CDR3 length is 15 residues. The junction had 13 bases not matched to a gene; V was cut back by 5 bases and J by 10 bases. Germline CDR1 is MNHEY and CDR2 is SMNVEV (reference sequence). The CDR3: CASSLKVGQGYVAFF. The CDR3 region has the DNA TGTGCCAGCAGTCTCAAAGTGGGACAGGGGTATGTAGCTTTCTTT.

The V and J genes are TRBV5-1 and TRBJ1-5, with D hard to call. The CDR3 contains 15 residues. The V end was cut by 4 bases, the J end by 2 bases, with 13 bases between. CDR1 SGHRS and CDR2 YFSETQ come from the germline V gene. CDR3 amino acids: CASSPEGRGNQPQHF. CDR3 bases: TGCGCCAGCAGCCCGGAGGGCCGTGGCAATCAGCCCCAGCATTTT.

V and J are TRBV6-1 and TRBJ2-1, with 14 bases that match TRBD2. V lost 4 bases, J lost 6 bases, and 5 bases stayed unmatched. The CDR3 has 16 residues. Germline-derived CDR1 and CDR2 are MNHNS and SASEGT. CDR3 sequence: CASSGLAGGRGNEQFF. The CDR3 coding sequence is TGTGCCAGCAGTGGACTAGCGGGAGGGCGAGGCAATGAGCAGTTCTTC.

The chain is built from TRBV30 and TRBJ2-1; 13 nucleotides align to TRBD2. From germline, CDR1 is GTSNPN and CDR2 SVGIG (reference sequence). CDR3 size: 14 residues. The junction had 4 bases not matched to a gene; V was cut back by 5 bases and J by 6 bases. The CDR3 DNA reads as TGTGCCTGGGCCGGGACTAGCGGGACCAATGAGCAGTTCTTC. It translates to CAWAGTSGTNEQFF.

Comment on this clone: The sample has other DNA sequences that encode this CDR3 too. The chain recombines TRBV30 with TRBJ1-1, with D unclear. CDR3 size: 11 residues. V was clipped by 1 base and J by 5 bases, with 5 bases between them. The germline CDR1 and CDR2 sequences are GTSNPN and SVGIG (reference sequence). The DNA for the CDR3 is TGTGCCTGGAGTGGTTGGACTGAAGCTTTCTTT. Protein product: CAWSGWTEAFF. Full variable domain (remainder filled in from reference TRBV30 and TRBJ1-1): SQTIHQWPATLVQPVGSPLSLECTVEGTSNPNLYWYRQAAGRGLQLLFYSVGIGQISSEVPQNLSASRPQDRQFILSSKKLLLSDSGFYLCAWSGWTEAFFGQGTRLTVV.

On this clone: This specimen includes other DNA sequences encoding the same CDR3. The chain carries TRBV28 and TRBJ2-7; the D is unclear. Trimming removed 6 bases from V and 3 bases from J, with 6 bases in between. CDR1 is MDHEN, CDR2 SYDVKM, per germline. This CDR3 is 11 amino acids long. The CDR3 spells CASSQSYEQYF. The CDR3 region has the DNA TGTGCCAGCAGCCAAAGCTACGAGCAGTACTTC.

This rearrangement joins TRBV28 to TRBJ2-4, with TRBD1 identical over 8 bases. The junction had 3 bases not matched to a gene; V was cut back by 2 bases and J by 0 bases. There are 16 residues in the CDR3. Germline-derived CDR1 and CDR2 are MDHEN and SYDVKM. CDR3 amino acids: CASSLQGAQAKNIQYF. DNA of the CDR3: TGTGCCAGCAGTTTACAGGGGGCGCAAGCCAAAAACATTCAGTACTTC. Combining the CDR3 with reference TRBV28 and TRBJ2-4 gives the whole variable domain DVKVTQSSRYLVKRTGEKVFLECVQDMDHENMFWYRQDPGLGLRLIYFSYDVKMKEKGDIPEGYSVSREKKERFSLILESASTNQTSMYLCASSLQGAQAKNIQYFGAGTRLSVL.

The V and J genes are TRBV28 and TRBJ2-7; D possibly corresponds to TRBD1 (6 bases). Per the germline V gene, CDR1 is MDHEN and CDR2 is SYDVKM. V shed 8 bases and J shed 4 bases, with 12 bases lying between them. This CDR3 comprises 12 residues. CDR3 residues: CASARGVYEQYF. As DNA, the CDR3 is TGTGCCAGCGCCAGGGGAGTATACGAGCAGTACTTC.